The clone carrying this T cell receptor beta chain was detected a few times. As yet, its antigen is unknown. No culture step preceded sequencing of the ex vivo isolated memory T cells. This entry belongs to a study of CD4 T cell repertoires in COVID-19. As for the study in general: Relabeled CFSE-low cells, IL-2-expanded for approximately 10 days, met spikes from other coronaviruses. Study findings and constraints: Suggested intraclonal diversification: top SARS-CoV-2-reactive clonotypes appeared in two or three memory subsets.

TCRdb keeps only in-frame clones here, not all; method: immunoSEQ multiplex PCR. This sample has about 25,000 clones, with 93% found just once. The CDR3 spans 14 residues. The V and J ends lost 3 bases and 7 bases, in that order; junction bases with no gene match: 2. Germline assignment: CDR1 SGDLS and CDR2 YYNGEE. This chain joins TRBV9 and TRBJ1-4, with 11 bases fitting TRBD1. The sequence was collected from a human donor who had COVID-19. This material consisted of circulating follicular helper CD4+ T cells (cTfh) from blood, taken before the COVID-19 pandemic. CDR3 loop: CASSEDRGREKLFF. CDR3 sequence (DNA): TGTGCCAGCAGCGAGGACAGGGGGCGTGAAAAACTGTTTTTT. The full variable domain, completed using reference TRBV9 and TRBJ1-4, is DSGVTQTPKHLITATGQRVTLRCSPRSGDLSVYWYQQSLDQGLQFLIQYYNGEERAKGNILERFSAQQFPDLHSELNLSSLELGDSALYFCASSEDRGREKLFFGSGTQLSVL.